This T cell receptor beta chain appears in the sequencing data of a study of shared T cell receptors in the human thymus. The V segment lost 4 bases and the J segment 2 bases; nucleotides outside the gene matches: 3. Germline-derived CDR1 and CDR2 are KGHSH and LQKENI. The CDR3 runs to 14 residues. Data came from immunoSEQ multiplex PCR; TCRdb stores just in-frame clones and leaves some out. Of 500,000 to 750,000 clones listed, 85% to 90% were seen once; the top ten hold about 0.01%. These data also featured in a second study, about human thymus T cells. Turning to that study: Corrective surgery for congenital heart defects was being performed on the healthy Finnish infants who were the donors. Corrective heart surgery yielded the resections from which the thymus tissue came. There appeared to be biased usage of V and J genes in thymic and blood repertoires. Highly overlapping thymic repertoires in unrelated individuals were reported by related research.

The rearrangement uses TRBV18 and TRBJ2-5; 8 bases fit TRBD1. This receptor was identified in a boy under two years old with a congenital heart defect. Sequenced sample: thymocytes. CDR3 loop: CASSLTGVQETQYF. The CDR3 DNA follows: TGTGCCAGCTCACTGACAGGGGTTCAAGAGACCCAGTACTTC.